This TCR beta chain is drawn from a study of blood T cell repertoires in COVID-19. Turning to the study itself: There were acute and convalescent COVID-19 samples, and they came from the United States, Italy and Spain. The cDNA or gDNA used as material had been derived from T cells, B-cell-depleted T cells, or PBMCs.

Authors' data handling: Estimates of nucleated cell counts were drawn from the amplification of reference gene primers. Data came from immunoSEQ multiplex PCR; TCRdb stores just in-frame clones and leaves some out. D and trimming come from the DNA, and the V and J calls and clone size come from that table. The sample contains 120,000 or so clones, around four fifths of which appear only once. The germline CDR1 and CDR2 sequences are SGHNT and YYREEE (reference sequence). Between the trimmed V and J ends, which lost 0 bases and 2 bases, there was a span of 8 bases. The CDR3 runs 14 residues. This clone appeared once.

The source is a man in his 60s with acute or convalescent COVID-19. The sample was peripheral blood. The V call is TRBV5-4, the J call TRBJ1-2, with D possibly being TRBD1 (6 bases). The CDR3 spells CASSLDRANYGYTF. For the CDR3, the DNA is TGTGCCAGCAGCTTGGACAGGGCGAACTATGGCTACACCTTC.